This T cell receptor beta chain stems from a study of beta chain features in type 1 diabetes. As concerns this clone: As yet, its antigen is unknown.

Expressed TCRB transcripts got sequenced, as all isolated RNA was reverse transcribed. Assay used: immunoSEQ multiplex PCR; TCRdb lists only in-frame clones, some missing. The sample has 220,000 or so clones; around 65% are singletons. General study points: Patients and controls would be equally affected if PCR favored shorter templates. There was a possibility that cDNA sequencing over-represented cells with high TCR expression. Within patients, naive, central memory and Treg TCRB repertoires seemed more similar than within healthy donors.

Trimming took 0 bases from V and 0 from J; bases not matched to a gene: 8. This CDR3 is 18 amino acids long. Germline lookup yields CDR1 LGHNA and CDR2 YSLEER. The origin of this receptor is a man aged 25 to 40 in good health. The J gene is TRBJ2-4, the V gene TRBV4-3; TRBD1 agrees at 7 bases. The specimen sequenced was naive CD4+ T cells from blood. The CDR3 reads CASSQDVGTERAKNIQYF. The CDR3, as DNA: TGCGCCAGCAGCCAAGATGTGGGGACAGAAAGAGCCAAAAACATTCAGTACTTC.